Presented here are 8 T cell receptor beta chains from one specimen sequenced in a study of early T cells in non-severe SARS-CoV-2 infection. Via MiXCR, TCRdb re-called the 5' RACE reads, giving one row per CDR3 protein. In the table there are over 45,000 distinct CDR3 sequences, around 6% of which are singletons. Sequencing was performed on whole blood. The receptor set was obtained from an adult who was a healthcare worker with PCR-confirmed SARS-CoV-2 infection or an uninfected control (not recorded which).

This clonotype was seen just once. The V call is TRBV6-2 or TRBV6-3, the J call TRBJ2-3; D remains unclear. The V gene lost 10 bases and the J gene lost 7 bases, with 18 bases spanning the gap. CDR3 length equals 13 residues. Germline V gene data show CDR1 as MNHEY and CDR2 as SVGEGT. DNA of the CDR3: TGTGCCATCCGACCTTCTGGGTCCTATACGCAGTATTTT. Translated, it gives CAIRPSGSYTQYF.

The sample holds many counts of this clonotype. CDR3 in DNA: TGCGCCAGCAGCGAGACCACCTACGAGCAGTACTTC. It translates to CASSETTYEQYF. The rearrangement links TRBV5-1 to TRBJ2-7, with D unclear. Deletions cut 4 bases from V and 2 bases from J, with 7 bases between. There are 12 residues in the CDR3. The germline V gene has CDR1 SGHRS and CDR2 YFSETQ.

This clonotype came up many times. This chain uses TRBV5-6 with TRBJ1-4, with unresolved D. The CDR3 is made up of 14 amino acids. CDR1 and CDR2 (germline): SGHDT, YYEEEE. V was shortened by 0 bases and J by 4 bases, with 7 bases between the two germline ends. The CDR3 protein is CASSLGPSNEKLFF. In nucleotides, the CDR3 is TGTGCCAGCAGCTTGGGGCCTAGTAATGAAAAACTGTTTTTT. The whole variable domain, filled in from reference TRBV5-6 and TRBJ1-4, reads DAGVTQSPTHLIKTRGQQVTLRCSPKSGHDTVSWYQQALGQGPQFIFQYYEEEERQRGNFPDRFSGHQFPNYSSELNVNALLLGDSALYLCASSLGPSNEKLFFGSGTQLSVL.

The chain joins TRBV7-6 to TRBJ2-7, with D possibly TRBD2 on 5 matching bases. Germline V gives CDR1 SGHVS, CDR2 FNYEAQ. Trimming removed 4 bases from V and 2 bases from J, with 24 bases in between. CDR3 length equals 18 residues. Here the CDR3 reads CASSSFPGRLNFAYEQYF. The CDR3 DNA reads as TGTGCCAGCAGCTCCTTTCCGGGCAGACTAAATTTCGCCTACGAGCAGTACTTC.

This clonotype showed up just a few times. The V gene is TRBV7-6, the J gene TRBJ2-7; no clear D. Germline assignment: CDR1 SGHVS and CDR2 FNYEAQ. Trimming shortened V by 5 bases and J by 0 bases, and 8 bases separated the two germline ends. The CDR3 runs to 13 residues. Written as DNA, the CDR3 is TGTGCCAGCAGCCCCCCGGGCTCCTACGAGCAGTACTTC. Protein sequence: CASSPPGSYEQYF.

This clonotype was found many times. This chain joins TRBV6-5 and TRBJ1-1, with D possibly matching TRBD1 (5 bases). Trimming took 8 bases from V and 5 from J, leaving 15 bases between them. The CDR3 loop spans 13 amino acids. Germline CDR1 and CDR2: MNHEY and SVGAGI. The CDR3 DNA sequence: TGTGCCAGCCGGGGGTGGGTCCATACTGAAGCTTTCTTT. Encoded protein: CASRGWVHTEAFF.

This clonotype was counted at least ten times. J is TRBJ2-7 and V is TRBV5-1; the match to TRBD1 covers 7 bases. With V trimmed by 5 bases and J by 2 bases, 7 bases remained unmatched. Per germline, CDR1 SGHRS and CDR2 YFSETQ. The length of the CDR3 is 14 residues. CDR3 sequence reads: CASSPGQATYEQYF. The CDR3 DNA follows: TGCGCCAGCAGTCCCGGACAGGCAACCTACGAGCAGTACTTC.

This clonotype was observed at least ten times. The rearrangement links TRBV10-1 to TRBJ2-7; TRBD2 matches at 13 bases. This CDR3 has 13 amino acids. Germline V gene sequence: CDR1 WNHNN, CDR2 SYGVQD (reference sequence). V lost 5 bases, J lost 12 bases, and 7 bases stayed unmatched. CDR3 sequence (DNA): TGCGCCAGCAGTCCGGGACTAGCGGGGACCCGGTACTTC. This translates into CASSPGLAGTRYF.